This T cell receptor (beta chain) came from a study of T cell responses to AZD1222 COVID-19 vaccine. Notes on the study in general: Most donors were white British, females outnumbered males, and clonal diversity was possibly underestimated.

On this clone itself: Its specificity is unknown.

This CDR3 has 13 residues. V lost 5 bases to trimming and J lost 5 bases; unmatched junction nucleotides: 0. Germline V gives CDR1 KGHSH, CDR2 LQKENI. The assay was immunoSEQ multiplex PCR, and TCRdb's table has in-frame clones only and misses some. The sample consists of approximately 110,000 clones, around 88% of them appearing once. The chain is built from TRBV18 and TRBJ1-4; 9 bases align to TRBD1. The clonotype was recovered from an adult in good health. Sample: peripheral blood, taken on day 0 of AZD1222 vaccination. The CDR3 DNA reads TGTGCCAGCTCAGGGACAGGGAATGAAAAACTGTTTTTT. Amino acid sequence: CASSGTGNEKLFF. The full variable domain, rest sourced from reference TRBV18 and TRBJ1-4, is NAGVMQNPRHLVRRRGQEARLRCSPMKGHSHVYWYRQLPEEGLKFMVYLQKENIIDESGMPKERFSAEFPKEGPSILRIQQVVRGDSAAYFCASSGTGNEKLFFGSGTQLSVL.